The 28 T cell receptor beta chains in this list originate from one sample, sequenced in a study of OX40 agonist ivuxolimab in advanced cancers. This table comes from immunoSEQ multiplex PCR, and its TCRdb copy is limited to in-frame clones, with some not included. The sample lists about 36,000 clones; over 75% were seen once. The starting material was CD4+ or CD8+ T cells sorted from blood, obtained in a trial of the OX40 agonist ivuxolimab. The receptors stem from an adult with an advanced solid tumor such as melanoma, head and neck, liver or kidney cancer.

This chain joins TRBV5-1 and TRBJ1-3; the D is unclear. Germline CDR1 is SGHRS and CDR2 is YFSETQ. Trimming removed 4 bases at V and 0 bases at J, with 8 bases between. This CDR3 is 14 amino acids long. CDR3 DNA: TGCGCCAGCAGCCCAAGGGCCTCTGGAAACACCATATATTTT. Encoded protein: CASSPRASGNTIYF.

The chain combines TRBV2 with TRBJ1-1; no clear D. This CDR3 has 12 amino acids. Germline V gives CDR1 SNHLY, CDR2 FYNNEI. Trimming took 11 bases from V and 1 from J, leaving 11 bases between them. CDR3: CAPMGGNTEAFF. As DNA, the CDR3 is TGTGCCCCAATGGGAGGGAACACTGAAGCTTTCTTT.

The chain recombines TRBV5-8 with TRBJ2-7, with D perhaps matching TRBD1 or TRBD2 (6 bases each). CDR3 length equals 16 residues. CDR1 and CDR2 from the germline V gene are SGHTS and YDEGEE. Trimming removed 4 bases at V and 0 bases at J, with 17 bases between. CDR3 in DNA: TGTGCCAGCAGCCCCTATCGGGGGCCTACCTCCTACGAGCAGTACTTC. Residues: CASSPYRGPTSYEQYF.

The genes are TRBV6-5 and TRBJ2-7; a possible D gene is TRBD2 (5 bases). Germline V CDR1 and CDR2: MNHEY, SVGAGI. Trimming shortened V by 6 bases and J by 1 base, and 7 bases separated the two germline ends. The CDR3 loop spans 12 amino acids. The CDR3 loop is CASSRRSYEQYV. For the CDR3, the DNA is TGTGCCAGCAGCAGGAGGTCCTACGAGCAGTACGTC.

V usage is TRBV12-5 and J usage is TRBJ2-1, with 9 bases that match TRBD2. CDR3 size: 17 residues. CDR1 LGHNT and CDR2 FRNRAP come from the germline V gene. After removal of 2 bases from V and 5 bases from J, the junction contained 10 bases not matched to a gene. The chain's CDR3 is CASGLTPVLAGHNEQFF. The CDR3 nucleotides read TGTGCTAGTGGTTTGACCCCCGTACTAGCGGGCCACAATGAGCAGTTCTTC.

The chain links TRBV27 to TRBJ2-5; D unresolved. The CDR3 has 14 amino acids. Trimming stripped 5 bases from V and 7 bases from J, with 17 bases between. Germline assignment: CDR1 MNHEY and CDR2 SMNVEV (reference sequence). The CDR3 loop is CASSINNLMGTQYF. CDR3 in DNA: TGTGCCAGCAGTATAAACAACCTAATGGGGACCCAGTACTTC.

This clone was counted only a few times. CDR3 sequence: CASSLGETSYNEQFF. In DNA, the CDR3 is TGCGCCAGCAGCTTGGGAGAGACTAGCTACAATGAGCAGTTCTTC. The chain links TRBV5-1 to TRBJ2-1; TRBD2 is a possible D gene (6 bases). Looked up from germline, CDR1 is SGHRS and CDR2 is YFSETQ. This CDR3 spans 15 amino acids. The V and J ends lost 0 bases and 3 bases respectively, with 10 bases between them.

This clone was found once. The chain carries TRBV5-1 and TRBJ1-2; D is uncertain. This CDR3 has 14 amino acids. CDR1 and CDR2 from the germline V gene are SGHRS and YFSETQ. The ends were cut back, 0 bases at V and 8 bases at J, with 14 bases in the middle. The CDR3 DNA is TGCGCCAGCAGCTTGGCCGCTCAGGTGCAAGGCTACACCTTC. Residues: CASSLAAQVQGYTF.

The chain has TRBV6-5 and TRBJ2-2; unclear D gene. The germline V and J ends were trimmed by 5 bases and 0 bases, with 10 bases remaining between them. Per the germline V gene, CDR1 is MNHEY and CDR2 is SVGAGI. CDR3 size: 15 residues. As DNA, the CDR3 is TGTGCCAGCAGTCCTGCACATACGAACACCGGGGAGCTGTTTTTT. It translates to CASSPAHTNTGELFF.

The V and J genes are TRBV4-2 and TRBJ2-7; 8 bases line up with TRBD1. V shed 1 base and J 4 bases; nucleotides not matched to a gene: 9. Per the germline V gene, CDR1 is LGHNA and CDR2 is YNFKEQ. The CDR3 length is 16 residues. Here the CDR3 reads CASSQAPTGVLYEQYF. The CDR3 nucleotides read TGTGCCAGCAGCCAAGCCCCGACAGGGGTTCTGTACGAGCAGTACTTC.

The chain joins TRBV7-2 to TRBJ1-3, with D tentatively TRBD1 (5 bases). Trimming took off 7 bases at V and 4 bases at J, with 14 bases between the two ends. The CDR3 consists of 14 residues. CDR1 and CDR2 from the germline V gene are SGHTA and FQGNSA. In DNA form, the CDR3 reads TGTGCCAGCACCTTGACAGCGTCGGGAAACACCATATATTTT. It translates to CASTLTASGNTIYF.

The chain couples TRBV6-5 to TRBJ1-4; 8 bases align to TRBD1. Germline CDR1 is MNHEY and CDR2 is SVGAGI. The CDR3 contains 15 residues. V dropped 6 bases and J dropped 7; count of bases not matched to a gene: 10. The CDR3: CASRPLRDRFEKLFF. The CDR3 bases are TGTGCCAGCAGGCCTCTCCGGGACAGGTTTGAAAAACTGTTTTTT.

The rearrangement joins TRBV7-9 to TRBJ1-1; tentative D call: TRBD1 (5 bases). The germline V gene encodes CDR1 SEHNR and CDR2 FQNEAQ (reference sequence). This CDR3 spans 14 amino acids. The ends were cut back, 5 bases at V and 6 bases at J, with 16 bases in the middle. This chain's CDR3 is CASSPWMQGAEAFF. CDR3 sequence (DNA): TGTGCCAGCAGCCCCTGGATGCAAGGGGCTGAAGCTTTCTTT.

The CDR3: CASSLSPGGNEQFF. The CDR3 DNA reads as TGTGCCAGCAGCTTGTCTCCGGGGGGCAATGAGCAGTTCTTC. The chain uses TRBV5-5 and TRBJ2-1; 7 bases line up with TRBD2. Per germline, CDR1 SGHKS and CDR2 YYEKEE (reference sequence). Germline trimming cut 1 base from V and 6 bases from J; bases unmatched to any gene: 4. The CDR3 has 14 residues.

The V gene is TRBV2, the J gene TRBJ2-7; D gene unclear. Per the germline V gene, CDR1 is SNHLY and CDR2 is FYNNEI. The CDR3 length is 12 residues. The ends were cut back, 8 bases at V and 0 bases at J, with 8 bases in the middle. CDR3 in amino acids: CASFHSSYEQYF. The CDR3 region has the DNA TGTGCCAGCTTCCACAGCTCCTACGAGCAGTACTTC.

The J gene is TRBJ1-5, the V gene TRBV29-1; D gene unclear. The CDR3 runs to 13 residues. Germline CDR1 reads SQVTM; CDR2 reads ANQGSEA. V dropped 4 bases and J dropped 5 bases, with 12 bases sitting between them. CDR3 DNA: TGCAGCGTTGGTCTGAGGAGGGATCAGCCCCAGCATTTT. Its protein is CSVGLRRDQPQHF.

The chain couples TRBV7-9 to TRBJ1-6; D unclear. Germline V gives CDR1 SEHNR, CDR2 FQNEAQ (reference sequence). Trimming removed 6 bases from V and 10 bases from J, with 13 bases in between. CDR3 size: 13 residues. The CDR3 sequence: CASRAATLSPLHF. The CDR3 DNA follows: TGTGCCAGCAGGGCAGCTACGTTGTCACCCCTCCACTTT.

The CDR3 sequence: CASSLEVLNTEAFF. The CDR3 DNA follows: TGCGCCAGCAGCTTAGAGGTCCTGAACACTGAAGCTTTCTTT. The chain joins TRBV5-1 to TRBJ1-1; D not certain. Per germline, CDR1 SGHRS and CDR2 YFSETQ. Deletions cut 2 bases from V and 0 bases from J, with 8 bases between. This CDR3 is 14 amino acids long.

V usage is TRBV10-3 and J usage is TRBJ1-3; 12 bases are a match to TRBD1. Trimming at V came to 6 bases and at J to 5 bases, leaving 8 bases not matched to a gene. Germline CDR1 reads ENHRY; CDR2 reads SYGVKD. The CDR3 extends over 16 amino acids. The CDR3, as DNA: TGTGCCATCAGGGAAACCGGGACAGGGGGCCGAAACACCATATATTTT. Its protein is CAIRETGTGGRNTIYF.

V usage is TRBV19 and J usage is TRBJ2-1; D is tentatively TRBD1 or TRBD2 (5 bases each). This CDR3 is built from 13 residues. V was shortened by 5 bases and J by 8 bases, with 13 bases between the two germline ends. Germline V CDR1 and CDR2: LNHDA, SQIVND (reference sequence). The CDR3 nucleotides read TGTGCCAGTAGTTACCTCGGGGCCGATGAGCAGTTCTTC. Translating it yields CASSYLGADEQFF.

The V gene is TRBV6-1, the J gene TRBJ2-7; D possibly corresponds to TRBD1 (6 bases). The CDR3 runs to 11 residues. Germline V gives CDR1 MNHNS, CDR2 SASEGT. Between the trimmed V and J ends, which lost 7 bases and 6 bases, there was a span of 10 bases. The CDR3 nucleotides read TGTGCCAGCACCTACAGGGCCGAGCAGTACTTC. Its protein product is CASTYRAEQYF.

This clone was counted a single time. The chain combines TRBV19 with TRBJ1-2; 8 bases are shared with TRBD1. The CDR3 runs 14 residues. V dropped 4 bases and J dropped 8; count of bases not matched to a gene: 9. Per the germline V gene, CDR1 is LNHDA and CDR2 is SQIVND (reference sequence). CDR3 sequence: CASSTSQGAEGYTF. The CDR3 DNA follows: TGTGCCAGTAGTACCTCTCAGGGGGCGGAGGGCTACACCTTC.

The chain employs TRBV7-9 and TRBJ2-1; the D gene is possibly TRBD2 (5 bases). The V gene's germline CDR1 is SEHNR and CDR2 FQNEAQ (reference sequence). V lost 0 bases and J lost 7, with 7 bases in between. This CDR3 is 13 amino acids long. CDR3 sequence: CASSLALANEQFF. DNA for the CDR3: TGTGCCAGCAGCTTAGCGCTAGCAAATGAGCAGTTCTTC.

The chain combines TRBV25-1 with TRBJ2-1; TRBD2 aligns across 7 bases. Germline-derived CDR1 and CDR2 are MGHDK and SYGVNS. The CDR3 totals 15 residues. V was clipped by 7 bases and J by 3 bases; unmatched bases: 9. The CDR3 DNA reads TGTGCCAGCACCCCGGCGGGGGAGATCTACAATGAGCAGTTCTTC. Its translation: CASTPAGEIYNEQFF.

The CDR3, as DNA: TGTGCCAGTAGTCCCCTGGGAACTGAAGCTTTCTTT. Translated, it gives CASSPLGTEAFF. The chain recombines TRBV19 with TRBJ1-1; D gene uncertain. Trimming removed 5 bases from V and 5 bases from J, with 9 bases in between. The CDR3 loop spans 12 amino acids. Germline V gives CDR1 LNHDA, CDR2 SQIVND (reference sequence). Variable domain in full (rest from reference TRBV19 and TRBJ1-1): DGGITQSPKYLFRKEGQNVTLSCEQNLNHDAMYWYRQDPGQGLRLIYYSQIVNDFQKGDIAEGYSVSREKKESFPLTVTSAQKNPTAFYLCASSPLGTEAFFGQGTRLTVV.

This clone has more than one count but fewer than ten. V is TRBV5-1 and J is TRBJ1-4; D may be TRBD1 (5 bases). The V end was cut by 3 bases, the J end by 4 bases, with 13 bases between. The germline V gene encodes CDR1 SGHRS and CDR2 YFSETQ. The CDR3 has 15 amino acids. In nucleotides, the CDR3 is TGCGCCAGCAGCTGGGCCGAGGGGAATAATGAAAAACTGTTTTTT. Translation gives CASSWAEGNNEKLFF. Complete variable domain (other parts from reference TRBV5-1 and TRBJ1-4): KAGVTQTPRYLIKTRGQQVTLSCSPISGHRSVSWYQQTPGQGLQFLFEYFSETQRNKGNFPGRFSGRQFSNSRSEMNVSTLELGDSALYLCASSWAEGNNEKLFFGSGTQLSVL.

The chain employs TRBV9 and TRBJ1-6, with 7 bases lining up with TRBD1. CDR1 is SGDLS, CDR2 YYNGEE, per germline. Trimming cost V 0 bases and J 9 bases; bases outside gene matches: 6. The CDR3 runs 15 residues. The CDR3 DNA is TGTGCCAGCAGCGTAGCGACAGGGTGGACTTCACCCCTCCACTTT. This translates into CASSVATGWTSPLHF.

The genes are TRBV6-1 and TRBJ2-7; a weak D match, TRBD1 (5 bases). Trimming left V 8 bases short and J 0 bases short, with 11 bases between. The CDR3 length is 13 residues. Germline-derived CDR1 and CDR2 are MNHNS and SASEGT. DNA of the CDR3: TGTGCCAGCCTTCAGGGCTCCTCCTACGAGCAGTACGTC. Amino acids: CASLQGSSYEQYV.